This TCR beta chain stems from a study of T-cell memory formation after mild COVID-19. Study as a whole: Largely donor-specific sequence clusters came from a couple of donors. Study-wide findings and caveats: There was a balanced CD4/CD8 profile in clones contracting day 15 to 85, and later expanders leaned CD4+. Second-wave clones peaking on day 37 lacked confirmed SARS-CoV-2 specificity. Mainly CM and EM harbored the contracting CD4+ clones; mainly EMRA harbored the CD8+ ones.

TCRdb re-analysed the 5' RACE reads in MiXCR, keeping a single row per CDR3 protein. The sample shows about 160,000 distinct CDR3 sequences, 25% to 40% of them seen only once. As to this clonotype: As yet, its antigen is unknown.

This CDR3 spans 15 amino acids. The V gene lost 5 bases and the J gene lost 4 bases, with 15 bases spanning the gap. V usage is TRBV12-3 or TRBV12-4 and J usage is TRBJ1-5; D is ambiguous. Sequenced material: PBMCs or a T cell subset sorted from them (not recorded which). The source of this sequence is an adult woman who had mild COVID-19 (a few samples of this study predate the infection). Cell type and time point are not known. The CDR3 bases are TGTGCCAGCAGTCTTACACGGGGATTGAATCAGCCCCAGCATTTT. It encodes CASSLTRGLNQPQHF.